This is a list of T cell receptor beta chains from one sample in a study of TIL therapy for anti-PD-1-resistant metastatic lung cancer. Some clones are missing from TCRdb's copy, which holds only in-frame ones; the method was immunoSEQ multiplex PCR. This table has several thousand clones, 66% appearing once. Source: tumor tissue, taken at baseline. Source of these receptors: a person between 25 and 80 years old with non-small cell lung cancer. Each CDR3 is given with its conserved first and last residue. Fields, in order: V gene, J gene, D gene, clone size, CDR3 DNA, CDR3 protein. D genes are given only for firm matches. Expanded clones are given a class, and other clones once, few, many or no size at all.

>TRBV7-9|TRBJ1-6|TRBD1|once
TGTGCCAGCAGCTTATTTGTAACCGACAGGGGGAATTCACCCCTCCACTTT
CASSLFVTDRGNSPLHF
>TRBV4-1|TRBJ2-5|.|.
TGCGCCAGCAGCCTTGCCGGGACGAGGGAGACCCAGTACTTC
CASSLAGTRETQYF
>TRBV28|TRBJ1-3|TRBD1|.
TGTGCCAGCAGCTCGGACAGGGTTTTAAACACCATATATTTT
CASSSDRVLNTIYF
>TRBV2|TRBJ2-1|TRBD2|.
TGTGCCAGCAGTGAAGGGGGTACGGGAGGGCCCAACAATGAGCAGTTCTTC
CASSEGGTGGPNNEQFF
>TRBV24-1|TRBJ2-3|.|.
TGTGCCACCAGTGATCCTGCTACAGATACGCAGTATTTT
CATSDPATDTQYF
>TRBV20-1|TRBJ2-3|.|.
TGCAGTGCTCGTGCGGGACAGAACACAGATACGCAGTATTTT
CSARAGQNTDTQYF
>TRBV19|TRBJ2-3|.|.
TGTGCCAGTAGTATAGGCGGTAGGGGGAAAACAGATACGCAGTATTTT
CASSIGGRGKTDTQYF
>TRBV6-5|TRBJ1-2|.|.
TGTGCCAGCGTTACAGCATGGCCAAACTATGGCTACACCTTC
CASVTAWPNYGYTF
>TRBV6-5|TRBJ2-1|TRBD2|.
TGTGCCAGCAGTTACCAACTAGCGGGGGTCTACAATGAGCAGTTCTTC
CASSYQLAGVYNEQFF
>TRBV6-2/TRBV6-3|TRBJ2-5|TRBD2|.
TGTGCCAGCAGTTACTCGAAGCGGGGGACCCAAGAGACCCAGTACTTC
CASSYSKRGTQETQYF
>TRBV10-3|TRBJ1-6|.|.
TGTGCCATCAGTGAAACAGGGAACTATAATTCACCCCTCCACTTT
CAISETGNYNSPLHF
>TRBV9|TRBJ2-7|.|.
TGTGCCAGCAGCGTAGACCCTAGTCGCGAGCAGTACTTC
CASSVDPSREQYF
>TRBV5-4|TRBJ1-1|TRBD1|.
TGTGCCAGCAGCTTCGGACAGGGTAAAGGTGAAGCTTTCTTT
CASSFGQGKGEAFF
>TRBV5-1|TRBJ2-1|TRBD1|.
TGCGCCAGCAGCTTGGAGGGACAGGGCTACAATGAGCAGTTCTTC
CASSLEGQGYNEQFF
>TRBV20-1|TRBJ2-5|.|.
TGCAGTGCTGGGGTAGCGGAGACCCAGTACTTC
CSAGVAETQYF
>TRBV6-1|TRBJ1-2|.|few
TGTGCCAGCAGTGAAGATCACAGGAGTCGCTATGGCTACACCTTC
CASSEDHRSRYGYTF
>TRBV3-1/TRBV3-2|TRBJ1-4|TRBD1|few
TGTGCCAGCAGCCAGGTCCGAGGTGGGACAGGGGATGAAAAACTGTTTTTT
CASSQVRGGTGDEKLFF
>TRBV23-1|TRBJ2-7|.|.
TGCGCCAGCAGTCAAGCAGAGACCTCTAAAGAGTACGAGCAGTACTTC
CASSQAETSKEYEQYF
>TRBV27|TRBJ2-1|.|few
TGTGCCAGCAGTTCGTACCCGTCTCGAGGGGTGAGCGTCGATGAGCAGTTCTTC
CASSSYPSRGVSVDEQFF
>TRBV7-2|TRBJ2-1|TRBD1|.
TGTGCCAGCAGCGCACGTCCCGGGACAGGGGGGGAGCAGTTCTTC
CASSARPGTGGEQFF
>TRBV5-4|TRBJ2-7|TRBD1|.
TGTGCCAACAGACAGGGAAACGAGCAGTACTTC
CANRQGNEQYF
>TRBV12-3/TRBV12-4|TRBJ2-1|.|.
TGTGCCAGCAGTTTATCCGGTAACAATGAGCAGTTCTTC
CASSLSGNNEQFF
>TRBV5-4|TRBJ2-3|.|.
TGTGCCAGCAGCGGGGCGGCTAGCGGAGGGGGGACAGATACGCAGTATTTT
CASSGAASGGGTDTQYF
>TRBV4-1|TRBJ2-7|.|medium-sized
TGCGCCAGCAGCCAAGCCCCCAGCCACGAGCAGTACTTC
CASSQAPSHEQYF
>TRBV5-1|TRBJ2-1|TRBD2|.
TGCGCCAGCAGCTTCGGGACTAGTGGCAATGAGCAGTTCTTC
CASSFGTSGNEQFF
>TRBV18|TRBJ1-2|.|few
TGTGCCAGCTCCCTAAGTCAAATAGACGGTGGCGGTGGCTACACCTTC
CASSLSQIDGGGGYTF
>TRBV30|TRBJ1-5|TRBD1|.
TGTGCCTGGAGTCAACAGGGGAATCAGCCCCAGCATTTT
CAWSQQGNQPQHF
>TRBV6-1|TRBJ2-7|.|medium-sized
TGTGCCAGCAGTGAAGAGGGGATTAGCGCCTCCAACGAGCAGTACTTC
CASSEEGISASNEQYF
>TRBV2|TRBJ1-5|TRBD1|few
TGTGCCAGCACAAATGACAGGGGGCGGAGCAATCAGCCCCAGCATTTT
CASTNDRGRSNQPQHF
>TRBV5-6|TRBJ2-1|TRBD1|.
TGTGCCAGCAGCTGGGGGACAGACTCCTACAATGAGCAGTTCTTC
CASSWGTDSYNEQFF
>TRBV5-1|TRBJ1-2|.|few
TGCGCCAGCAGCTTCGGGGGGCTCGCAAACTATGGCTACACCTTC
CASSFGGLANYGYTF
>TRBV7-9|TRBJ1-5|.|few
TGTGCCAGCAGTCTAGGGCAGAATCAGCCCCAGCATTTT
CASSLGQNQPQHF
>TRBV5-6|TRBJ1-5|TRBD1|.
TGTGCCAGCAGCAACCGACAGGGAAGCCTACGCCAGCCCCAGCATTTT
CASSNRQGSLRQPQHF
>TRBV5-1|TRBJ2-1|TRBD2|few
TGCGCCAGCCAAAAGGTACTAGCGGGGTACAATGAGCAGTTCTTC
CASQKVLAGYNEQFF
>TRBV24-1|TRBJ2-2|.|.
TGTGCCACCAGTGATTCCAAGCCCACCGGGGAGCTGTTTTTT
CATSDSKPTGELFF
>TRBV7-2|TRBJ1-1|.|few
TGTGCCAGCAGCTTAGTTGGAATTTTGAACACTGAAGCTTTCTTT
CASSLVGILNTEAFF